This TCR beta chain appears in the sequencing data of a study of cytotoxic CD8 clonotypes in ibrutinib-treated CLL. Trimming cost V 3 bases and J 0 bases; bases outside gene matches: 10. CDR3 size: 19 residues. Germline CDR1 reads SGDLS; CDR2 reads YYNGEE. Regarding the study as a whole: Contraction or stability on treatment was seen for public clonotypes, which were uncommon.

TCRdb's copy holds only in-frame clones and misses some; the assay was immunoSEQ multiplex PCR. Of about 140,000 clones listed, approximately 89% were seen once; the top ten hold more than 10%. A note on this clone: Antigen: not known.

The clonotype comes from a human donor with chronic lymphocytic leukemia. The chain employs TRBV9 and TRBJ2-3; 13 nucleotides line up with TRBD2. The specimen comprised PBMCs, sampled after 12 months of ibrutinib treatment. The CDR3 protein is CASSASGLAGRVSTDTQYF. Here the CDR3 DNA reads TGTGCCAGCAGCGCCTCGGGACTAGCGGGACGAGTGAGCACAGATACGCAGTATTTT.